The entry below gives a single T cell receptor (beta chain) sequence along with its context. Its antigen is still unknown. This record comes from a study of T cell responses to AZD1222 COVID-19 vaccine. Findings and caveats of the study: Of the AZD1222 recipients, only 5 to 7 were seropositive at baseline.

TCRdb's table, derived via immunoSEQ multiplex PCR, lists solely in-frame clones and lacks some. The table records approximately 80,000 clones, roughly 90% of them present only once. CDR1 is SGHKS and CDR2 is YYEKEE in the germline V gene (reference sequence). V shed 1 base and J shed 8 bases, with 12 bases lying between them. The CDR3 consists of 14 residues. The sequenced sample was peripheral blood, obtained on day 0 of MenACWY control vaccination. The chain couples TRBV5-5 to TRBJ1-4; weak D call: TRBD1 (5 bases). The source is an adult in good health. Here the CDR3 DNA reads TGTGCCAGCAGCTTGTATGTGGGGGAGGAAAAACTGTTTTTT. It encodes CASSLYVGEEKLFF.